One T cell receptor (beta chain) is described in this entry. The antigen is undetermined. These data originate in a study of shared clonotypes between healthy human individuals. Findings and caveats of the study: Non-shared clonotypes displayed generation probabilities falling below those of clonotypes present in all four donors.

At the deep level, the assay was run. The repertoire was sequenced with immunoSEQ multiplex PCR; TCRdb's copy has only in-frame clones and lacks some. The data show some 660,000 clones, approximately 73% seen once. CDR3 size: 15 residues. Germline CDR1 reads SGHRS; CDR2 reads YFSETQ. V was clipped by 2 bases and J by 4 bases; unmatched bases: 4. This clonotype was obtained from a woman in her 30s in good health. The sample consisted of memory CD4+ T cells sorted from blood. The sample's subset: CD45RA-negative fraction. V is TRBV5-1 and J is TRBJ2-2, with 8 positions matching TRBD2. CDR3 amino acids: CASSFSAGGTGELFF. The CDR3 nucleotides read TGCGCCAGCAGCTTCTCGGCGGGAGGCACCGGGGAGCTGTTTTTT. Using reference TRBV5-1 and TRBJ2-2 for the parts outside the CDR3, the full variable domain is KAGVTQTPRYLIKTRGQQVTLSCSPISGHRSVSWYQQTPGQGLQFLFEYFSETQRNKGNFPGRFSGRQFSNSRSEMNVSTLELGDSALYLCASSFSAGGTGELFFGEGSRLTVL.